The 11 T cell receptor beta chains below all came from one sample that was sequenced in a study of T-cell reconstitution after alpha-beta-depleted transplantation in children. A library of TCRbeta sequences, prepared with unique molecular identifiers, was generated. TCRdb recomputed calls from the PCR reads with MiXCR, one row per CDR3 protein. This table holds some 600,000 distinct CDR3 sequences, around 16% found once. The sample was PBMCs from the stem cell graft donor, taken from the stem cell graft. The receptor set was obtained from a human donor who donated a stem cell graft to a child with acute myeloid leukemia.

J is TRBJ1-1 and V is TRBV28; D unresolved. Germline V gene data show CDR1 as MDHEN and CDR2 as SYDVKM. The CDR3 length is 13 residues. V shed 5 bases and J shed 1 base, with 8 bases lying between them. This chain's CDR3 is CASSQFTNTEAFF. The CDR3 DNA sequence: TGTGCCAGCAGTCAGTTCACGAACACTGAAGCTTTCTTT.

This clonotype was counted ten times or more. V and J are TRBV29-1 and TRBJ1-6; 8 bases line up with TRBD1. Germline V gene data show CDR1 as SQVTM and CDR2 as ANQGSEA. The J segment lost 7 bases and the V segment lost 6 bases, leaving 5 bases of the junction unmatched. The CDR3 contains 13 residues. The chain's CDR3 is CSVQGAINSPLHF. DNA for the CDR3: TGCAGCGTGCAGGGGGCAATAAATTCACCCCTCCACTTT.

This clonotype was found many times. This chain joins TRBV4-3 and TRBJ2-7; D is unclear. Between the trimmed V and J ends, which lost 0 bases and 6 bases, there was a span of 12 bases. The length of the CDR3 is 14 residues. The germline V gene encodes CDR1 LGHNA and CDR2 YSLEER. CDR3 DNA sequence: TGCGCCAGCAGCCAAGAACGAGGTGGCTCCGAGCAGTACTTC. It translates to CASSQERGGSEQYF.

This chain connects TRBV25-1 to TRBJ2-7; the match to TRBD1 covers 11 bases. CDR3 length: 14 residues. J was trimmed by 4 bases and V by 4 bases; bases with no gene match: 3. Germline CDR1 MGHDK, CDR2 SYGVNS. The CDR3 DNA reads as TGTGCCAGCAGTGTATGGGACAGGGGGTACGAGCAGTACTTC. It specifies CASSVWDRGYEQYF.

The table lists this clonotype with many counts. The gene calls are TRBV4-3 and TRBJ1-2; TRBD1 matches at 11 bases. V shed 0 bases, J shed 6 bases, and the junction held 6 bases outside the gene matches. CDR1 is LGHNA, CDR2 YSLEER, per germline. CDR3 length: 16 amino acids. CDR3 in DNA: TGCGCCAGCAGCCAAGATCTCAGGACAGGGGGCAATGGCTACACCTTC. Translated: CASSQDLRTGGNGYTF.

The chain couples TRBV5-1 to TRBJ2-7; D gene uncertain. V was trimmed by 0 bases and J by 4 bases, leaving 14 bases between them. The CDR3 length is 15 residues. Germline CDR1 is SGHRS and CDR2 is YFSETQ. The CDR3 here is CASSLASAGPYEQYF. The CDR3 region has the DNA TGCGCCAGCAGCTTGGCTTCCGCCGGCCCTTACGAGCAGTACTTC.

This clonotype was seen at least ten times. The rearrangement joins TRBV6-1 to TRBJ1-1; D not resolved. From germline, CDR1 is MNHNS and CDR2 SASEGT. V lost 6 bases and J lost 1, with 12 bases in between. The CDR3 length is 14 residues. The CDR3 protein is CASRATMGNTEAFF. The CDR3 DNA follows: TGTGCCAGCAGAGCCACCATGGGGAACACTGAAGCTTTCTTT.

This clonotype was detected ten times or more. The rearrangement joins TRBV15 to TRBJ1-2; a possible D gene is TRBD1 (6 bases). Germline CDR1 reads LNHNV; CDR2 reads YYDKDF (reference sequence). The CDR3 length is 13 residues. V lost 1 base, J lost 8 bases, and 11 bases lay in between. CDR3 in amino acids: CATSRGTDPGYTF. The CDR3, as DNA: TGTGCCACCAGCAGAGGGACAGATCCGGGCTACACCTTC.

The sample holds a few counts of this clonotype. The chain recombines TRBV12-3 or TRBV12-4 with TRBJ2-2; TRBD1 matches at 9 bases. CDR3 length equals 15 residues. Trimming removed 7 bases from V and 1 base from J; junction bases left unmatched: 4. CDR3 coding DNA: TGTGCCAGCATCCCGGGACAGGGGAACACCGGGGAGCTGTTTTTT. It translates to CASIPGQGNTGELFF.

This clonotype was detected only a few times. V and J are TRBV4-3 and TRBJ1-4; weak D call: TRBD1 (5 bases). Trimming took off 4 bases at V and 8 bases at J, with 17 bases between the two ends. Germline V gene sequence: CDR1 LGHNA, CDR2 YSLEER. The CDR3 has 15 residues. The CDR3 DNA follows: TGCGCCAGCAGCCCACCAGGGAAATCAGGGGAAAAACTGTTTTTT. The encoded protein is CASSPPGKSGEKLFF.

This clonotype was counted at least ten times. The CDR3 loop reads CSARENYYGYTF. CDR3 DNA sequence: TGCAGTGCTAGGGAGAACTACTATGGCTACACCTTC. V gene TRBV20-1 combines with J gene TRBJ1-2; D not certain. Germline V gives CDR1 DFQATT, CDR2 SNEGSKA (reference sequence). Deletions cut 3 bases from V and 3 bases from J, with 8 bases between. The CDR3 covers 12 residues.